Here is one TCR beta chain with its context. TCRdb keeps only in-frame clones here, not all; method: immunoSEQ multiplex PCR. The sample consists of about 300,000 clones, roughly 85% of them appearing once. Allocation to cohorts depended on clinical history reported by the participants. Exposed study participants had met a COVID-19 case within 2 weeks before entry. The CDR3 consists of 14 residues. Germline V gene sequence: CDR1 MNHEY, CDR2 SMNVEV (reference sequence). The V segment lost 0 bases and the J segment 8 bases; nucleotides outside the gene matches: 3. The sample originates from a study of blood T cell repertoires in COVID-19. Study overall: Both acute and convalescent COVID-19 samples were obtained from the United States, Italy and Spain. T cells, B-cell-depleted T cells, or PBMCs supplied cDNA or gDNA.

The sequence derives from a woman between 25 and 40 years old who had been exposed to COVID-19. The gene calls are TRBV27 and TRBJ2-1, with 8 nucleotides matching TRBD2. Sequenced: PBMCs or T cells enriched from blood (not recorded which). The CDR3, as DNA: TGTGCCAGCAGTTTATCTCTAGCGGGCGATGAGCAGTTCTTC. Translated: CASSLSLAGDEQFF.